This T cell receptor (beta chain) was sequenced during a study of shared clonotypes between healthy human individuals. Overall study findings and caveats: Rarefaction analysis demonstrated incomplete sorted-subset sequencing notwithstanding large depth. Sequencing depth was predicted to influence how clonotypes are shared among donors. Clonotypes shared by all four donors outscored non-shared clonotypes in generation probability.

TCRdb keeps only in-frame clones here, not all; method: immunoSEQ multiplex PCR. This table has about 2.5 million clones, just under 95% appearing once. To note about this clone: Its antigen remains unknown.

Every contributor of samples was a Caucasian grown-up residing in Nashville, Tennessee. Sequenced: naive CD4+ T cells from PBMCs. Subset reported: CD45RA+ positively selected. The receptor was derived from a man between 18 and 29 years old in good health. Some clones in this sample may be carry-over from other donors' samples.

In DNA, the CDR3 is TGTGCCAGTAGTAAAACCCGGGACAGTCTCACAGATACGCAGTATTTT. Protein sequence: CASSKTRDSLTDTQYF. The chain employs TRBV19 and TRBJ2-3; 7 positions agree with TRBD1. V shed 4 bases and J 2 bases; nucleotides not matched to a gene: 9. Per germline, CDR1 LNHDA and CDR2 SQIVND (reference sequence). CDR3 length equals 16 residues.